These T cell receptor beta chains were read from a single sample in a study of spatial heterogeneity in lung cancer. One entry per CDR3 protein results from TCRdb running MiXCR on the 5' RACE reads. The sample holds approximately 39,000 distinct CDR3 sequences, less than 9.5% seen once. The sequencing used PBMCs, collected at surgery. Source of these receptors: a female donor with early-stage non-small cell lung cancer. The CDR3 runs from the conserved cysteine through the conserved F or W. The D gene is left open where the match is weak. Some rows have no size entry. The others give once, few or many, or a class for an expanded clone.

TRBV5-1,many,TRBJ2-7,NA,CASRVGIVVYEQYF,TGCGCCAGCAGGGTAGGCATCGTAGTCTACGAGCAGTACTTC
TRBV21-1,NA,TRBJ2-1,NA,CASSNQQGHRGYNEQFF,TGTGCCAGCAGCAACCAACAGGGGCATAGGGGCTACAATGAGCAGTTCTTC
TRBV30,NA,TRBJ1-1,NA,CAWMADFGNEAFF,TGTGCCTGGATGGCGGATTTTGGGAATGAAGCTTTCTTT
TRBV7-2,NA,TRBJ2-3,TRBD1,CASSLAGGSEDTQYF,TGTGCCAGCAGCTTGGCAGGGGGCAGCGAAGATACGCAGTATTTT
TRBV6-1,few,TRBJ2-7,TRBD1,CASSVPARGLNEQYF,TGTGCCAGCAGTGTTCCGGCCAGGGGGCTGAACGAGCAGTACTTC
TRBV29-1,many,TRBJ2-5,NA,CSVGQGRETQYF,TGCAGCGTTGGCCAGGGAAGAGAGACCCAGTACTTC
TRBV7-2,NA,TRBJ2-3,NA,CASSRATDTQYF,TGTGCCAGCAGCCGCGCCACAGATACGCAGTATTTT
TRBV6-1,many,TRBJ1-1,TRBD1,CASSGDRITEAFF,TGTGCCAGCAGTGGGGACAGAATCACTGAAGCTTTCTTT
TRBV4-1,few,TRBJ1-2,NA,CASSKVSGALKNGYTF,TGCGCCAGCAGCAAAGTGTCGGGGGCCCTAAAGAATGGCTACACCTTC
TRBV9,NA,TRBJ1-6,TRBD1,CASNRQGVNSPLHF,TGTGCCAGCAATCGACAGGGAGTGAATTCACCCCTCCACTTT
TRBV20-1,many,TRBJ2-7,NA,CSARPRRAGSTYEQYF,TGCAGTGCTAGACCCCGGCGGGCGGGGTCTACCTACGAGCAGTACTTC
TRBV6-2/TRBV6-3,NA,TRBJ2-2,NA,CATRRGANTGELFF,TGTGCCACCCGGAGGGGGGCGAACACCGGGGAGCTGTTTTTT
TRBV12-3/TRBV12-4,many,TRBJ2-4,NA,CASSWGPWDNKNIQYF,TGTGCCAGCAGCTGGGGACCCTGGGATAACAAAAACATTCAGTACTTC
TRBV7-8,many,TRBJ2-3,TRBD2,CASSSLAGGFLETFGTDTQYF,TGTGCCAGCAGCTCCCTAGCGGGGGGTTTCCTCGAGACTTTTGGCACAGATACGCAGTATTTT
TRBV6-6,NA,TRBJ2-2,NA,CASSYRLSTGELFF,TGTGCCAGCAGTTATAGGCTGTCTACCGGGGAGCTGTTTTTT
TRBV10-3,few,TRBJ2-5,TRBD2,CATAGGRGETQYF,TGTGCCACGGCCGGGGGGAGGGGAGAGACCCAGTACTTC
TRBV29-1,many,TRBJ2-5,NA,CSVSGPGSMETQYF,TGCAGCGTTAGTGGGCCAGGGAGCATGGAGACCCAGTACTTC
TRBV6-1,many,TRBJ1-1,TRBD1,CASSSGQPNTEAFF,TGTGCCAGCAGTTCGGGACAGCCGAACACTGAAGCTTTCTTT
TRBV30,NA,TRBJ2-7,NA,CAWSVKDRYSYEQYF,TGTGCCTGGAGTGTAAAGGACCGATACTCCTACGAGCAGTACTTC
TRBV2,few,TRBJ2-7,TRBD1,CASLRSRTGPYEQYF,TGTGCCAGCCTAAGATCCCGGACAGGTCCCTACGAGCAGTACTTC